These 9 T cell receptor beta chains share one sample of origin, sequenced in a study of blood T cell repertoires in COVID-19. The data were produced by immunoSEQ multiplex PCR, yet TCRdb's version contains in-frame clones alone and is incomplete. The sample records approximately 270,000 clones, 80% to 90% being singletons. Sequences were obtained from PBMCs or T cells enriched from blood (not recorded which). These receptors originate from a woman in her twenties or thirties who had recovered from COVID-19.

This chain's CDR3 is CASSSDFGGPNSPLHF. In DNA, the CDR3 is TGTGCCAGCAGTTCCGACTTTGGGGGCCCAAATTCACCCCTCCACTTT. V gene TRBV27 combines with J gene TRBJ1-6, with a possible D match to TRBD1 (6 bases). V dropped 4 bases and J dropped 7 bases, with 17 bases sitting between them. This CDR3 region has 16 residues. CDR1 and CDR2 (germline): MNHEY, SMNVEV (reference sequence).

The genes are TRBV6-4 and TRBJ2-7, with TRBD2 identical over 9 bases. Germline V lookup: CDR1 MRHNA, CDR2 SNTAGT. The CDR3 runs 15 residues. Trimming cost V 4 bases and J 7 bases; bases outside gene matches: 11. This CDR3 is CASSANSGGRWEQYF. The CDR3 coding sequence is TGTGCCAGCAGTGCTAATAGCGGGGGCCGTTGGGAGCAGTACTTC.

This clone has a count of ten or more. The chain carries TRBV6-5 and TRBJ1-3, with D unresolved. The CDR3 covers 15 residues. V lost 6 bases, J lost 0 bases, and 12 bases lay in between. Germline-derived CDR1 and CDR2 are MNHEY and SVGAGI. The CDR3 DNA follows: TGTGCCAGCAGCCTTACAGTCTTCTCTGGAAACACCATATATTTT. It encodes CASSLTVFSGNTIYF.

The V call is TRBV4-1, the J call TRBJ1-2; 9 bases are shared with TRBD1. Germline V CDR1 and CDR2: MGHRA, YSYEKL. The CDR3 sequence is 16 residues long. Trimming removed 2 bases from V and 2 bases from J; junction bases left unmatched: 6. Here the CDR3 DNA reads TGCGCCAGCAGCCAACTGACAGGGGGATTAAACTATGGCTACACCTTC. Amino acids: CASSQLTGGLNYGYTF.

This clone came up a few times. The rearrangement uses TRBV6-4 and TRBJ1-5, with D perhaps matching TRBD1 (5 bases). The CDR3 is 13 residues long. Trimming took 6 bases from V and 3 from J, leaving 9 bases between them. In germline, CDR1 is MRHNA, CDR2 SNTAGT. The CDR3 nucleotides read TGTGCCAGCAGCGACAGCTACAATCAGCCCCAGCATTTT. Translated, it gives CASSDSYNQPQHF.

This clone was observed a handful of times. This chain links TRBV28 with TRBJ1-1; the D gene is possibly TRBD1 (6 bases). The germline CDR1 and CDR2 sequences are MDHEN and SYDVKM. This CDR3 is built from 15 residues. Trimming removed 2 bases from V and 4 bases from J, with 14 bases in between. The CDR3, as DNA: TGTGCCAGCAGTTTAAAGGGGTTCAGGGGCACTGAAGCTTTCTTT. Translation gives CASSLKGFRGTEAFF.

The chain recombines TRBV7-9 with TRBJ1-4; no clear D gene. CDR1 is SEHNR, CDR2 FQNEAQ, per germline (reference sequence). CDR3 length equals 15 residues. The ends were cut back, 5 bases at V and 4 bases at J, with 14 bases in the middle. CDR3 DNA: TGTGCCAGCAGCGCCCTAGACTATGGTAATGAAAAACTGTTTTTT. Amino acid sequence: CASSALDYGNEKLFF.

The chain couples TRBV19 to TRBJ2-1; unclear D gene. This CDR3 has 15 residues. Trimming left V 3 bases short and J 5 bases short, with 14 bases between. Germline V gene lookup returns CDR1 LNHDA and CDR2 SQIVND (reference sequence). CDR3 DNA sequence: TGTGCCAGTAGTATTTGGGCAGGCGATGACAATGAGCAGTTCTTC. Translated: CASSIWAGDDNEQFF.

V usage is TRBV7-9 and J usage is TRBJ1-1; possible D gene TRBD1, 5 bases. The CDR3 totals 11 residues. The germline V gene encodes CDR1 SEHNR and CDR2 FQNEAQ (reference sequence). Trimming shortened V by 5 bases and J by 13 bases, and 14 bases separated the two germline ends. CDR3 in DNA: TGTGCCAGCAGCCCCGACAGCCAAGTTTTCTTT. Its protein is CASSPDSQVFF.